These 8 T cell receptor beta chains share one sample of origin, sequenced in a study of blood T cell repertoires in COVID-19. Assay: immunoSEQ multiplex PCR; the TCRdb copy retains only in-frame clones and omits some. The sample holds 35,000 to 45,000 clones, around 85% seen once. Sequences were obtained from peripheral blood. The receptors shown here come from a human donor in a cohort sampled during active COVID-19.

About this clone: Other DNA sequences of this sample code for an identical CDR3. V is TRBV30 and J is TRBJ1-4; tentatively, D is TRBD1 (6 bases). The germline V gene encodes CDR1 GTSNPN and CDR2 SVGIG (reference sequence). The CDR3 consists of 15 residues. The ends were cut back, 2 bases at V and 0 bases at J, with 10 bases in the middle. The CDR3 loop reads CAWSPQGTTNEKLFF. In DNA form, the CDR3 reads TGTGCCTGGAGTCCACAGGGTACAACTAATGAAAAACTGTTTTTT.

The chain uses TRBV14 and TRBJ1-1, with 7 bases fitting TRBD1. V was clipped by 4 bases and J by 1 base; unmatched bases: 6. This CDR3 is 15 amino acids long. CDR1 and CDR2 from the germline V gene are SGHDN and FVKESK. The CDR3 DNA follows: TGTGCCAGCAGCCGTCCGGGACAGAAGAACACTGAAGCTTTCTTT. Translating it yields CASSRPGQKNTEAFF.

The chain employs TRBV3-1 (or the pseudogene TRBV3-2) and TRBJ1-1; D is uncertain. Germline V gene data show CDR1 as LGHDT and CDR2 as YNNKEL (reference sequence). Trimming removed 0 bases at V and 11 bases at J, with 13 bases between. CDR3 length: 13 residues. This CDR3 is CASSQDAAARAFF. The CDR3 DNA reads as TGTGCCAGCAGCCAAGATGCCGCCGCTAGGGCTTTCTTT.

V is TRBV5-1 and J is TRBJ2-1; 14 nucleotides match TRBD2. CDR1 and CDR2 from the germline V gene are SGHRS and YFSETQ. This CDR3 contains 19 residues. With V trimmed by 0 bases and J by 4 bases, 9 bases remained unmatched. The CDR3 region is CASSLDQGTSGGLYNEQFF. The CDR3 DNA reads TGCGCCAGCAGCTTGGACCAGGGGACTAGCGGGGGCTTATACAATGAGCAGTTCTTC. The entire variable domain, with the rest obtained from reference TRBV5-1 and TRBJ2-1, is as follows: KAGVTQTPRYLIKTRGQQVTLSCSPISGHRSVSWYQQTPGQGLQFLFEYFSETQRNKGNFPGRFSGRQFSNSRSEMNVSTLELGDSALYLCASSLDQGTSGGLYNEQFFGPGTRLTVL.

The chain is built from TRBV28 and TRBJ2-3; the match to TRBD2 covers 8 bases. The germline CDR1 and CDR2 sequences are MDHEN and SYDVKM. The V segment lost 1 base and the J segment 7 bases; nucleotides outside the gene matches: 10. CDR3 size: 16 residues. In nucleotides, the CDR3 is TGTGCCAGCAGTTTATCCTCGGCGGGGGGTCGGCATACGCAGTATTTT. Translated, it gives CASSLSSAGGRHTQYF.

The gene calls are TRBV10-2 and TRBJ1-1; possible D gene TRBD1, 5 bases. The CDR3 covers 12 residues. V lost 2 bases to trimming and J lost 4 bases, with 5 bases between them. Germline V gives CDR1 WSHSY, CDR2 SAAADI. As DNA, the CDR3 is TGCGCCAGCAGTGAGACAGGCACTGAAGCTTTCTTT. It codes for CASSETGTEAFF.

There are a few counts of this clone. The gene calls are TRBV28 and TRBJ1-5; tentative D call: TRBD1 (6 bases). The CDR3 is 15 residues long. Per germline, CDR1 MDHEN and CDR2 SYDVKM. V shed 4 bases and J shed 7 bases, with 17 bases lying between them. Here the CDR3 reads CASSSPPGGHQPQHF. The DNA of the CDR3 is TGTGCCAGCAGTTCCCCACCGGGGGGGCACCAGCCCCAGCATTTT.

The CDR3 nucleotides read TGTGCCAGCAGCTTCTACGGGACAACCACAGATACGCAGTATTTT. Translated, it gives CASSFYGTTTDTQYF. The chain is built from TRBV11-2 and TRBJ2-3; TRBD1 is a possible D gene (6 bases). The CDR3 is 15 amino acids. The germline V gene has CDR1 SGHAT and CDR2 FQNNGV. V lost 3 bases and J lost 2, with 12 bases in between.